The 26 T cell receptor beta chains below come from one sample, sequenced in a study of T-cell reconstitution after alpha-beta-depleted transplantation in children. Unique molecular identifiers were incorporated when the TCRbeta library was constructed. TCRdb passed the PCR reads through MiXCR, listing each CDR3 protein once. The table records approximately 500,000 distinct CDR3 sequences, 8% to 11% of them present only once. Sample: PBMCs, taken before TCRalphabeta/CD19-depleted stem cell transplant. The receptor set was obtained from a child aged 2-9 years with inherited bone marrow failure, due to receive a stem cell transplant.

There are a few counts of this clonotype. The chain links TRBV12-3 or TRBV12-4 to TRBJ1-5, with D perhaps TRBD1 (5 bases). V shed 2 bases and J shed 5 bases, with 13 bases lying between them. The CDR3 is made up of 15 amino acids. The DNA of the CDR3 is TGTGCCAGCAGTTTATGGGGGAGTCCCCATCAGCCCCAGCATTTT. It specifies CASSLWGSPHQPQHF.

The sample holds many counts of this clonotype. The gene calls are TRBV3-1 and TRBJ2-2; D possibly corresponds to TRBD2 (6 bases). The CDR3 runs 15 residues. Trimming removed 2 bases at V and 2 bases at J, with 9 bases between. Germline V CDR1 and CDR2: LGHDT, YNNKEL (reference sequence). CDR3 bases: TGTGCCAGCAGCCAATCCGGGGGTAACACCGGGGAGCTGTTTTTT. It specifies CASSQSGGNTGELFF.

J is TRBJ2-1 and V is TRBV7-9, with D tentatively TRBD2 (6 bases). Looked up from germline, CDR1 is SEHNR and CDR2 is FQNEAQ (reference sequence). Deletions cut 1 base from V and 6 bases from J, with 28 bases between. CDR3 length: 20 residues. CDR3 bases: TGTGCCAGCAGCTTAGAGGGGCTACTTAGCGGACCCCAATACACCAATGAGCAGTTCTTC. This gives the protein CASSLEGLLSGPQYTNEQFF.

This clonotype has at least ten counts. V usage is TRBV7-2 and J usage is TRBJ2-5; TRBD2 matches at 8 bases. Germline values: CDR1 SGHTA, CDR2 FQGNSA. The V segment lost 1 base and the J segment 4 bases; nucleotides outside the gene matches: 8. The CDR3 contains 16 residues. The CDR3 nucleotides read TGTGCCAGCAGCTTAGTCAGCGGGAGTTACCCAGAGACCCAGTACTTC. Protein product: CASSLVSGSYPETQYF.

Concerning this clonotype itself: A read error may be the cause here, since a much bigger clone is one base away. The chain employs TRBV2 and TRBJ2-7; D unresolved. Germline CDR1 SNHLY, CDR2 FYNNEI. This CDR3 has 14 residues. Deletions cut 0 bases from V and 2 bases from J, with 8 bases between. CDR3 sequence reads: CASSEAGMAYEQYF. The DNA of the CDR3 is TGTGCCAGCAGTGAAGCAGGGATGGCCTACGAGCAGTACTTC.

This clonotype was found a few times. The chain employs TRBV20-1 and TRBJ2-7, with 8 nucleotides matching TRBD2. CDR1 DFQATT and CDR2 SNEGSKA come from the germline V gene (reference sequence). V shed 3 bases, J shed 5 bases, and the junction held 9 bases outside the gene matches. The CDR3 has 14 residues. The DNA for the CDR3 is TGCAGTGCTAGCACCCTAGCGGGCCTCAACGAGCAGTACTTC. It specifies CSASTLAGLNEQYF.

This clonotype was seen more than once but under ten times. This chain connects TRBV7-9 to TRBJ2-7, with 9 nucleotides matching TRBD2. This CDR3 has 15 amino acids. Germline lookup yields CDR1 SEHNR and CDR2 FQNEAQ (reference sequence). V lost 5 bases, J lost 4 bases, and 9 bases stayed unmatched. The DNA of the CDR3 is TGTGCCAGCAGCGAATCTAGCGGGGCGGTTTACGAGCAGTACTTC. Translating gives CASSESSGAVYEQYF.

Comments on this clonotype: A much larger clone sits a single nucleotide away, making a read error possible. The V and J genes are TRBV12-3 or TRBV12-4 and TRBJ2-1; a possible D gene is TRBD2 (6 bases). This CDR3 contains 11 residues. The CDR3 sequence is CTSSLTSKQFF. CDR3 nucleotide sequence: TGTACCAGCAGTTTGACTAGTAAGCAGTTCTTC.

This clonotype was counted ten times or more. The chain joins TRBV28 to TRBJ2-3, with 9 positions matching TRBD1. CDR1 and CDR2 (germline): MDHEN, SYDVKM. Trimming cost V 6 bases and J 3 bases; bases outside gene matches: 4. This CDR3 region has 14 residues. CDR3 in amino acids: CASRMGQGTDTQYF. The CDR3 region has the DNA TGTGCCAGCAGAATGGGACAGGGAACAGATACGCAGTATTTT. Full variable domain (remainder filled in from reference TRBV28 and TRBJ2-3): DVKVTQSSRYLVKRTGEKVFLECVQDMDHENMFWYRQDPGLGLRLIYFSYDVKMKEKGDIPEGYSVSREKKERFSLILESASTNQTSMYLCASRMGQGTDTQYFGPGTRLTVL.

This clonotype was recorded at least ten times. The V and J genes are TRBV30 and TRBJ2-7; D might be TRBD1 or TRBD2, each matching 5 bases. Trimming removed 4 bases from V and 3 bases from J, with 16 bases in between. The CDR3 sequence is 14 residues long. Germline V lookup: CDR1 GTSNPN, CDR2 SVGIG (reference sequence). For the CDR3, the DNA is TGTGCCTGGAACCCCGGGACGTCTTACTACGAGCAGTACTTC. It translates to CAWNPGTSYYEQYF.

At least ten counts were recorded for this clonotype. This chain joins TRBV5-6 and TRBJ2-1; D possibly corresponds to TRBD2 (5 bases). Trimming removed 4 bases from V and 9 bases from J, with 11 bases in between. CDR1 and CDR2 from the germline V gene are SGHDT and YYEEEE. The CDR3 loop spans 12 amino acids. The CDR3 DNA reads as TGTGCCAGCAGCCCCTTGGAGGCTGAGCAGTTCTTC. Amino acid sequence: CASSPLEAEQFF.

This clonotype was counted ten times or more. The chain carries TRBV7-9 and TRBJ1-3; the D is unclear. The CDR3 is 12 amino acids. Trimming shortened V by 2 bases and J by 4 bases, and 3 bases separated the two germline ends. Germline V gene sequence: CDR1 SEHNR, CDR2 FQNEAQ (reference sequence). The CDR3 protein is CASSLWGNTIYF. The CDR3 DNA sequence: TGTGCCAGCAGCTTATGGGGAAACACCATATATTTT.

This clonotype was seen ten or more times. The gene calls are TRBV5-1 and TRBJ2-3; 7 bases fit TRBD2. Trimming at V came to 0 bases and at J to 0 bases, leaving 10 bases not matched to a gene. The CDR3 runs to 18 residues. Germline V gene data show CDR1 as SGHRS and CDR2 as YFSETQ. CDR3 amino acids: CASSLVAGEIGSTDTQYF. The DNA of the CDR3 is TGCGCCAGCAGCTTGGTCGCGGGAGAGATAGGGAGCACAGATACGCAGTATTTT.

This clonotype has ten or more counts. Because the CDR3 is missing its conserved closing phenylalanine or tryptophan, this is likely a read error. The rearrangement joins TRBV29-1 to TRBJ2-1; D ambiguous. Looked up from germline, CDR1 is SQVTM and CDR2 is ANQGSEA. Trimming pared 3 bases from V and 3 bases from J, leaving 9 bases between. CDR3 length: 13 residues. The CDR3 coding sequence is TGCAGCGTTGAGGGGTTAGGCTACAATGAGCAGTTCCTC. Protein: CSVEGLGYNEQFL.

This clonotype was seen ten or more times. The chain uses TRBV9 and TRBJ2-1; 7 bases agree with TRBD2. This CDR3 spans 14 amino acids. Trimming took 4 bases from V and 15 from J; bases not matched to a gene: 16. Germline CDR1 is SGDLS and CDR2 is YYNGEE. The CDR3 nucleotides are TGTGCCAGCAGCCCTCTAGCGGACCTGGGAGGGCGGTTCTTC. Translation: CASSPLADLGGRFF.

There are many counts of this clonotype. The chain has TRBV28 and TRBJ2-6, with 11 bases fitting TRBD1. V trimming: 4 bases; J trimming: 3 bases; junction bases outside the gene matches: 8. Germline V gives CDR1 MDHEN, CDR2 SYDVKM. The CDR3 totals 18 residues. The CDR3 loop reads CASSSLGQGEIGANVLTF. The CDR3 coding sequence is TGTGCCAGCAGTTCACTGGGACAGGGGGAAATTGGGGCCAACGTCCTGACTTTC.

This CDR3 reads CAWITGGSEAFF. For the CDR3, the DNA is TGTGCCTGGATAACAGGGGGTTCTGAAGCTTTCTTT. V is TRBV30 and J is TRBJ1-1; 8 nucleotides align to TRBD1. CDR1 is GTSNPN, CDR2 SVGIG, per germline (reference sequence). With V trimmed by 4 bases and J by 6 bases, 4 bases remained unmatched. This CDR3 contains 12 residues. Full variable domain (remainder filled in from reference TRBV30 and TRBJ1-1): SQTIHQWPATLVQPVGSPLSLECTVEGTSNPNLYWYRQAAGRGLQLLFYSVGIGQISSEVPQNLSASRPQDRQFILSSKKLLLSDSGFYLCAWITGGSEAFFGQGTRLTVV.

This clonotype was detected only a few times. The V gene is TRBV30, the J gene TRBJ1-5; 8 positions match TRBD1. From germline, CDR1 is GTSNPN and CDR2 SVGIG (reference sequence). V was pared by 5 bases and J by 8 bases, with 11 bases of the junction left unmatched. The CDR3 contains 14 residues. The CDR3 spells CAWGTTGAPEPQHF. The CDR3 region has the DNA TGTGCCTGGGGCACGACAGGGGCGCCGGAGCCCCAGCATTTT. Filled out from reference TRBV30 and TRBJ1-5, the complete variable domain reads SQTIHQWPATLVQPVGSPLSLECTVEGTSNPNLYWYRQAAGRGLQLLFYSVGIGQISSEVPQNLSASRPQDRQFILSSKKLLLSDSGFYLCAWGTTGAPEPQHFGDGTRLSIL.

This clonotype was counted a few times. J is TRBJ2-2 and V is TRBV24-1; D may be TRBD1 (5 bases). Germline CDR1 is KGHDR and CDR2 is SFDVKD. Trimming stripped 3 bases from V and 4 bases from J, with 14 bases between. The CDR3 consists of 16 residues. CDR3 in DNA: TGTGCCACCAGTGATAGGGGTAAAACCCCCACCGGGGAGCTGTTTTTT. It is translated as CATSDRGKTPTGELFF.

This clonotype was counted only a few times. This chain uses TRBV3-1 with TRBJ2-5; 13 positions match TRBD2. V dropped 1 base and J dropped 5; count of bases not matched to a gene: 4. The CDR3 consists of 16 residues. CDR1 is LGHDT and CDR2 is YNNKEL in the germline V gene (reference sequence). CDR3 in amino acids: CASSQGTSGSWETQYF. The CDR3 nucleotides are TGTGCCAGCAGCCAAGGGACTAGCGGGAGTTGGGAGACCCAGTACTTC.

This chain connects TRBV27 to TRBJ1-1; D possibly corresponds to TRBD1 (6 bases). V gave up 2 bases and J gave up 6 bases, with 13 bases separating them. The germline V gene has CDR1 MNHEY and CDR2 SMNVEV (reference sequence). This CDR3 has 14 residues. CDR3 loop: CASSLVRQVPEAFF. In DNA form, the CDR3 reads TGTGCCAGCAGTTTAGTAAGACAGGTCCCTGAAGCTTTCTTT.

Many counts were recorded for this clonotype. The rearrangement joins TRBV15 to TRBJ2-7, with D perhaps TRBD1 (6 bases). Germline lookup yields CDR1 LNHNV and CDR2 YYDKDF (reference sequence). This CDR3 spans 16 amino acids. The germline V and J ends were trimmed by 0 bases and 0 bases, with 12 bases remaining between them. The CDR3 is CATSRDIGQLSYEQYF. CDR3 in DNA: TGTGCCACCAGCAGAGATATCGGACAGCTCTCCTACGAGCAGTACTTC.

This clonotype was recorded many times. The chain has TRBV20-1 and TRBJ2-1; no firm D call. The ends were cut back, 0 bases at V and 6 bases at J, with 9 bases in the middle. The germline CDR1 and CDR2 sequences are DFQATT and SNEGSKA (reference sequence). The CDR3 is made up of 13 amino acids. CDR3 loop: CSARDHSANEQFF. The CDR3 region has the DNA TGCAGTGCTAGAGATCACTCAGCCAATGAGCAGTTCTTC.

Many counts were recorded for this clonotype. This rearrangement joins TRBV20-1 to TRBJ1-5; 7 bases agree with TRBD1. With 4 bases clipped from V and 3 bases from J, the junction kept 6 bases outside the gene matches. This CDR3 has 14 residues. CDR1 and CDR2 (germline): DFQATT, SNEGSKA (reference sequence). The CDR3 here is CSAMGDRYNQPQHF. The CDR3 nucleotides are TGCAGTGCTATGGGGGACAGATACAATCAGCCCCAGCATTTT.

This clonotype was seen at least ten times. In DNA form, the CDR3 reads TGCGCCAGCAGCCAAGAATCCCAGGGAACAGATACGCAGTATTTT. Amino acid sequence: CASSQESQGTDTQYF. This chain links TRBV4-3 with TRBJ2-3; tentative D call: TRBD1 (5 bases). Trimming took 0 bases from V and 3 from J, leaving 10 bases between them. The CDR3 extends over 15 amino acids. The V gene's germline CDR1 is LGHNA and CDR2 YSLEER.

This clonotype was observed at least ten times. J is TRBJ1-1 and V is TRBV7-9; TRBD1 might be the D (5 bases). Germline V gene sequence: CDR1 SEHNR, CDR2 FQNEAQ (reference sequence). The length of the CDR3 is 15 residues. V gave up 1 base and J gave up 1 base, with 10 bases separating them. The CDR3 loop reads CASSLERGGNTEAFF. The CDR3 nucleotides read TGTGCCAGCAGCTTAGAACGGGGGGGGAACACTGAAGCTTTCTTT.